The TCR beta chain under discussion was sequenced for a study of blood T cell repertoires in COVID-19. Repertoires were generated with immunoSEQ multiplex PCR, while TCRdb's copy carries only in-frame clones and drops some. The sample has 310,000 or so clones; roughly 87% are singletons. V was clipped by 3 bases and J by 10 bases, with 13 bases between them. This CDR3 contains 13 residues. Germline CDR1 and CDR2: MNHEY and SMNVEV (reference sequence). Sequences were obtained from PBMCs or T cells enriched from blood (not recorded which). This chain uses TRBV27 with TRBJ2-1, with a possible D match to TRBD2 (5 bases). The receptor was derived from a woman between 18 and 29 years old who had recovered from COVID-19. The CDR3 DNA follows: TGTGCCAGCAGTTTCACCCTAGAGGGAGAGCAGTTCTTC. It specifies CASSFTLEGEQFF.